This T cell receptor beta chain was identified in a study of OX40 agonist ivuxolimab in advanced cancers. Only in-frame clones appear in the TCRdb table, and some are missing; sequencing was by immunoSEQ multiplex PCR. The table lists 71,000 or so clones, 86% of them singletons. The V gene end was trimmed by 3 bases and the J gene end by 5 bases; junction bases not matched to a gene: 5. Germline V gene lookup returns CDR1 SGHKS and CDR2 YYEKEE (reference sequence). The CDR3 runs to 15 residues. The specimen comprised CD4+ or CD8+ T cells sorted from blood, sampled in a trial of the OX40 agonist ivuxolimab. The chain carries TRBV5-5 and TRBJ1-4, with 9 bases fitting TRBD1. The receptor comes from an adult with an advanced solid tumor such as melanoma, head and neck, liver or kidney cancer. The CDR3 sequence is CASSYYRGPNEKLFF. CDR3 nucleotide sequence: TGTGCCAGCAGCTACTACAGGGGGCCGAATGAAAAACTGTTTTTT.